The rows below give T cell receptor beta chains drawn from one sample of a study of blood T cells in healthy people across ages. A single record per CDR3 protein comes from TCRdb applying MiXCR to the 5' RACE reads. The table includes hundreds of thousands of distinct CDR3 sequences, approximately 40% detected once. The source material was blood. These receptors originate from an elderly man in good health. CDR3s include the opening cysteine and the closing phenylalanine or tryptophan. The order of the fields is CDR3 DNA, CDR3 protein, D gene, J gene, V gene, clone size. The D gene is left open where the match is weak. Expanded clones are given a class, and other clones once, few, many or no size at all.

CDR3nt: TGTGCCAGCAGCCGTTCGGTGGACGGATCGGGTGGGGCCAACGTCCTGACTTTC; CDR3aa: CASSRSVDGSGGANVLTF; d_gene: .; j_gene: TRBJ2-6; v_gene: TRBV4-2; abundance: many
CDR3nt: TGTGCCAGCAGCCAAGTTAAAGGACAGTTCTCCGGCTACACCTTC; CDR3aa: CASSQVKGQFSGYTF; d_gene: .; j_gene: TRBJ1-2; v_gene: TRBV3-1; abundance: once
CDR3nt: TGTGCCAGCAGTTACTCCGGCCTCCCCTACGAGCAGTACTTC; CDR3aa: CASSYSGLPYEQYF; d_gene: .; j_gene: TRBJ2-7; v_gene: TRBV6-2/TRBV6-3; abundance: many
CDR3nt: TGTGCCATCAGTGAGTTGACGAACACTGAAGCTTTCTTT; CDR3aa: CAISELTNTEAFF; d_gene: .; j_gene: TRBJ1-1; v_gene: TRBV10-3; abundance: .
CDR3nt: TGTGCCAGCAGCTTAACCCAGGGGGTTGGGGAGCTGTTTTTT; CDR3aa: CASSLTQGVGELFF; d_gene: TRBD1; j_gene: TRBJ2-2; v_gene: TRBV7-2; abundance: .
CDR3nt: TGTGCCAGCAGCCCCCGTGAGCGGGGGAGCACAGATACGCAGTATTTT; CDR3aa: CASSPRERGSTDTQYF; d_gene: TRBD2; j_gene: TRBJ2-3; v_gene: TRBV7-2; abundance: .
CDR3nt: TGTGCCAGCAGTTTATTCCACGGGACAGGGTTACAGACCCAGTACTTC; CDR3aa: CASSLFHGTGLQTQYF; d_gene: TRBD1; j_gene: TRBJ2-5; v_gene: TRBV27; abundance: few
CDR3nt: TGCAGTGCTAGCCTCCGGCGGGGTGAGACCCAGTACTTC; CDR3aa: CSASLRRGETQYF; d_gene: .; j_gene: TRBJ2-5; v_gene: TRBV20-1; abundance: .
CDR3nt: TGTGCCAGCAGCTCTACCGGGACAGGGGGGAATGAGCAGTTCTTC; CDR3aa: CASSSTGTGGNEQFF; d_gene: TRBD1; j_gene: TRBJ2-1; v_gene: TRBV7-2; abundance: .
CDR3nt: TGTGCCAGCACTCACGACAGGGGAAATCGCAATGAGCAGTTCTTC; CDR3aa: CASTHDRGNRNEQFF; d_gene: TRBD1; j_gene: TRBJ2-1; v_gene: TRBV6-5; abundance: once